The 21 T cell receptor beta chains reported below all come from one sample, sequenced in a study of vaccination effects on CD4 cells after COVID-19. Sequencing was preceded by expansion of antigen-specific CD4+ T cells with viral peptide pools in the ViraFEST assay. Upon completion of about ten days in culture, CD4+ T cells were isolated. It was two doses of either the BNT162b2 or mRNA-1273 vaccine that participants received. Using immunoSEQ multiplex PCR, the repertoire was profiled, and TCRdb retains in-frame clones only, with some absent. Of about 32,000 clones detected, 65% to 75% appear once; the ten largest clones hold 9% to 15%. These receptors' targets are unknown. The material sequenced was CD4+ T cells from PBMCs cultured with HCoV-229E spike peptides, taken after COVID-19 vaccination. Every receptor here comes from a human donor who received a COVID-19 vaccine.

The sample holds a few counts of this clone. The chain carries TRBV7-6 and TRBJ2-1; tentatively, D is TRBD2 (5 bases). The CDR3 runs 16 residues. V lost 5 bases and J lost 7, with 21 bases in between. Germline V CDR1 and CDR2: SGHVS, FNYEAQ. The CDR3 protein is CASSPTGPPPGNEQFF. The CDR3 coding sequence is TGTGCCAGCAGCCCGACCGGGCCCCCTCCGGGGAATGAGCAGTTCTTC.

This rearrangement joins TRBV29-1 to TRBJ1-1; 10 positions match TRBD1. The CDR3 sequence is 16 residues long. Germline CDR1 is SQVTM and CDR2 is ANQGSEA. Trimming took 6 bases from V and 0 from J; bases not matched to a gene: 10. In DNA form, the CDR3 reads TGCAGCGTCTCATTAAGACAGGGGGCCATGAACACTGAAGCTTTCTTT. Translation: CSVSLRQGAMNTEAFF.

This clone was detected once. The gene calls are TRBV19 and TRBJ1-4, with 8 bases aligning to TRBD1. Germline-derived CDR1 and CDR2 are LNHDA and SQIVND (reference sequence). The CDR3 loop spans 16 amino acids. The V segment lost 10 bases and the J segment 3 bases; nucleotides outside the gene matches: 13. CDR3 region: CAISDRVGVANEKLFF. The CDR3 DNA follows: TGTGCCATTTCGGACAGGGTCGGTGTAGCTAATGAAAAACTGTTTTTT.

This chain uses TRBV6-1 with TRBJ2-2; 9 bases are shared with TRBD1. The CDR3 loop spans 17 amino acids. The V and J ends lost 4 bases and 6 bases, in that order; junction bases with no gene match: 12. Germline CDR1 and CDR2: MNHNS and SASEGT. The CDR3 DNA is TGTGCCAGCAGTGCGAATTCCGGGACAGGGAGGGCCGGGGAGCTGTTTTTT. It codes for CASSANSGTGRAGELFF.

This sequence joins TRBV27 and TRBJ2-7, with 7 bases aligning to TRBD1. The trim removed 5 bases at V and 4 bases at J, leaving 8 bases unmatched. Per germline, CDR1 MNHEY and CDR2 SMNVEV (reference sequence). This CDR3 contains 14 residues. The CDR3 DNA is TGTGCCAGCAGTCCCAGTTGGGGACAGTACGAGCAGTACTTC. Protein product: CASSPSWGQYEQYF.

The chain recombines TRBV11-3 with TRBJ2-1; possibly TRBD2 for D (6 bases). Trimming pared 1 base from V and 7 bases from J, leaving 17 bases between. The CDR3 runs 16 residues. The germline V gene encodes CDR1 SGHNT and CDR2 YENEEA. The CDR3: CASSLGRRDPRNEQFF. The CDR3 DNA is TGTGCCAGCAGCTTAGGCAGGCGGGATCCGCGAAATGAGCAGTTCTTC.

The chain joins TRBV9 to TRBJ2-3; D possibly corresponds to TRBD2 (6 bases). Trimming took off 1 base at V and 0 bases at J, with 15 bases between the two ends. Germline V CDR1 and CDR2: SGDLS, YYNGEE. This CDR3 is built from 17 residues. CDR3 DNA sequence: TGTGCCAGCAGCGTAAGGGGAGGAGACACTAGCACAGATACGCAGTATTTT. Translating gives CASSVRGGDTSTDTQYF.

CDR3 nucleotide sequence: TGTGCCAGCAGCGTAGGGGGAGTAATCAATGAGCAGTTCTTC. It codes for CASSVGGVINEQFF. The chain joins TRBV9 to TRBJ2-1; D perhaps matches TRBD2 (5 bases). V lost 0 bases, J lost 6 bases, and 10 bases lay in between. CDR3 length: 14 amino acids. Germline CDR1 and CDR2: SGDLS and YYNGEE.

This clone was found a few times. V and J are TRBV19 and TRBJ2-7; 10 bases align to TRBD1. In germline, CDR1 is LNHDA, CDR2 SQIVND (reference sequence). The CDR3 is 14 residues long. The trim removed 4 bases at V and 3 bases at J, leaving 3 bases unmatched. As DNA, the CDR3 is TGTGCCAGTAGTAAAAGGACAGGGGGCTACGAGCAGTACTTC. This encodes CASSKRTGGYEQYF.

The rearrangement uses TRBV19 and TRBJ1-5; maybe TRBD1 (6 bases). CDR1 and CDR2 (germline): LNHDA, SQIVND (reference sequence). This CDR3 is built from 13 residues. V was trimmed by 9 bases and J by 3 bases, leaving 12 bases between them. CDR3 sequence: CASGPGANQPQHF. In DNA form, the CDR3 reads TGTGCCAGCGGACCAGGGGCCAATCAGCCCCAGCATTTT.

V usage is TRBV7-2 and J usage is TRBJ1-1, with 7 bases lining up with TRBD1. Per germline, CDR1 SGHTA and CDR2 FQGNSA. The CDR3 runs to 13 residues. V lost 3 bases and J lost 7; bases outside the gene matches: 5. CDR3 DNA: TGTGCCAGCAGCTTGACAGGGAGTCTTGAAGCTTTCTTT. Translating it yields CASSLTGSLEAFF.

This clone has a handful of counts. The chain is built from TRBV7-9 and TRBJ1-4; TRBD1 might be the D (6 bases). With 5 bases removed from V and 5 bases from J, the gap between germline ends came to 18 bases. The CDR3 is 16 amino acids. Germline V CDR1 and CDR2: SEHNR, FQNEAQ (reference sequence). CDR3 residues: CASSPRGRGRNEKLFF. The CDR3 DNA is TGTGCCAGCAGCCCTAGGGGGAGAGGGAGGAATGAAAAACTGTTTTTT.

Notes on this clone: Germline is not matched at one junction end, which may reflect a read error. J is TRBJ1-1 and V is TRBV7-9; D not resolved. Per the germline V gene, CDR1 is SEHNR and CDR2 is FQNEAQ (reference sequence). The CDR3 consists of 13 residues. This chain's CDR3 is CASRLGLNTEAFF. The CDR3 DNA sequence: TGTGCCAGCAGGTTAGGGTTGAACACTGAAGCTTTCTTT.

The chain has TRBV9 and TRBJ2-7, with TRBD2 matching 15 bases. This CDR3 has 21 amino acids. Germline CDR1 is SGDLS and CDR2 is YYNGEE. V gave up 0 bases and J gave up 2 bases; unmatched junction bases: 15. The CDR3 DNA is TGTGCCAGCAGCGTAGGAGCCGGTCGGGGACTAGCGGGAGGAGAGGCCTACGAGCAGTACTTC. Translated, it gives CASSVGAGRGLAGGEAYEQYF.

There are many counts of this clone. The chain is built from TRBV7-8 and TRBJ1-2; D is undetermined. The CDR3 length is 13 residues. Germline CDR1 reads SGHVS; CDR2 reads FQNEAQ. V lost 1 base to trimming and J lost 7 bases, with 10 bases between them. The CDR3 region is CASSLDLGSGYTF. The CDR3 DNA is TGTGCCAGCAGCTTAGATTTGGGATCTGGCTACACCTTC.

This clone was counted only a few times. V gene TRBV10-1 combines with J gene TRBJ2-1; no firm D call. The germline gives CDR1 WNHNN, CDR2 SYGVQD (reference sequence). The CDR3 is made up of 12 amino acids. The V gene lost 0 bases and the J gene lost 4 bases, with 1 base spanning the gap. The CDR3 is CASSESYNEQFF. The CDR3 DNA follows: TGCGCCAGCAGTGAGTCTTACAATGAGCAGTTCTTC.

The CDR3 DNA follows: TGTGCCAGCAGCTTTTGGACAGGGGGCAGGTACGAGCAGTACTTC. Translating it yields CASSFWTGGRYEQYF. V usage is TRBV12-1 and J usage is TRBJ2-7; the table's D call TRBD1 went unverified against the DNA. TRBV12-1 is an annotated pseudogene. This CDR3 comprises 15 residues.

The chain employs TRBV7-8 and TRBJ1-4, with 7 bases fitting TRBD1. The CDR3 length is 14 residues. The trim removed 4 bases at V and 7 bases at J, leaving 6 bases unmatched. The V gene's germline CDR1 is SGHVS and CDR2 FQNEAQ. This chain's CDR3 is CASSSQGNREKLFF. The CDR3 nucleotides read TGTGCCAGCAGCTCACAGGGGAACCGTGAAAAACTGTTTTTT.

The CDR3 region is CASSVEEKDTQYF. The CDR3 region has the DNA TGTGCCAGCAGTGTTGAGGAAAAAGATACGCAGTATTTT. The chain recombines TRBV2 with TRBJ2-3, with no clear D. Trimming cost V 4 bases and J 5 bases, with 10 bases left between them. The CDR3 is made up of 13 amino acids. The germline V gene encodes CDR1 SNHLY and CDR2 FYNNEI.

V gene TRBV3-1 (or the pseudogene TRBV3-2) combines with J gene TRBJ1-6, with 8 bases matching TRBD1. Trimming cost V 3 bases and J 9 bases; bases outside gene matches: 10. Germline V gene sequence: CDR1 LGHDT, CDR2 YNNKEL (reference sequence). The CDR3 runs 16 residues. The CDR3: CASSQGSGGVGSPLHF. The CDR3 nucleotides are TGTGCCAGCAGCCAGGGGTCAGGGGGCGTCGGTTCACCCCTCCACTTT.

The DNA for the CDR3 is TGTGCCAGCAGCTTCGAGTTCGGTGGTGAGGCTTTCTTT. It translates to CASSFEFGGEAFF. The chain recombines TRBV5-6 with TRBJ1-1; no firm D call. V was trimmed by 2 bases and J by 11 bases, leaving 16 bases between them. CDR3 length: 13 residues. Germline V gives CDR1 SGHDT, CDR2 YYEEEE.